The 9 T cell receptor beta chains listed next were all sequenced from one sample in a study of blood T cell repertoires in COVID-19. Sequencing was performed with immunoSEQ multiplex PCR; in TCRdb, only in-frame clones are kept and a portion is missing. The profile shows roughly 320,000 clones, approximately 85% of them singletons. Sequencing input: peripheral blood. These receptors originate from a human donor in a cohort sampled during active COVID-19.

V usage is TRBV29-1 and J usage is TRBJ2-7, with 9 positions matching TRBD1. CDR3 length: 14 amino acids. V trimming: 0 bases; J trimming: 4 bases; junction bases outside the gene matches: 4. The germline V gene encodes CDR1 SQVTM and CDR2 ANQGSEA. The CDR3 region has the DNA TGCAGCGTTGAAGAGACAGGGGGTGGGTACGAGCAGTACTTC. It encodes CSVEETGGGYEQYF.

The V gene is TRBV6-6, the J gene TRBJ1-5; 9 nucleotides align to TRBD1. With V trimmed by 2 bases and J by 1 base, 0 bases remained unmatched. The germline CDR1 and CDR2 sequences are MNHNY and SVGAGI (reference sequence). The CDR3 sequence is 15 residues long. The CDR3 here is CASSYGTGSNQPQHF. The DNA for the CDR3 is TGTGCCAGCAGTTACGGGACAGGGAGCAATCAGCCCCAGCATTTT.

J is TRBJ1-1 and V is TRBV5-1, with a weak D call TRBD1 (5 bases). V lost 6 bases, J lost 6 bases, and 15 bases lay in between. This CDR3 is built from 13 residues. Germline V lookup: CDR1 SGHRS, CDR2 YFSETQ. The CDR3 nucleotides are TGCGCCAGCACCTGGGGGGGAAAGGCTGAAGCTTTCTTT. Residues: CASTWGGKAEAFF. Full variable domain (rest looked up from reference TRBV5-1 and TRBJ1-1): KAGVTQTPRYLIKTRGQQVTLSCSPISGHRSVSWYQQTPGQGLQFLFEYFSETQRNKGNFPGRFSGRQFSNSRSEMNVSTLELGDSALYLCASTWGGKAEAFFGQGTRLTVV.

This chain uses TRBV30 with TRBJ1-1, with D perhaps TRBD1 (5 bases). V lost 4 bases and J 1 base, leaving 16 bases between the germline ends. This CDR3 has 15 residues. Germline values: CDR1 GTSNPN, CDR2 SVGIG (reference sequence). CDR3 DNA: TGTGCCTGGAACCAGGGAGGGCGGGGGAACACTGAAGCTTTCTTT. Residues: CAWNQGGRGNTEAFF.

This sequence joins TRBV9 and TRBJ1-2; 11 bases align to TRBD1. Germline V gene lookup returns CDR1 SGDLS and CDR2 YYNGEE. The CDR3 is 15 amino acids. J lost 6 bases, V lost 1 base, and 5 bases had no gene match. CDR3 DNA: TGTGCCAGCAGCGTACTCCGGGACAGGGGGAATGGCTACACCTTC. The encoded protein is CASSVLRDRGNGYTF.

The chain recombines TRBV11-2 with TRBJ2-5, with D perhaps matching TRBD1 (6 bases). Germline V gene lookup returns CDR1 SGHAT and CDR2 FQNNGV. The CDR3 runs to 16 residues. V shed 5 bases and J shed 2 bases, with 18 bases lying between them. CDR3 residues: CASSLPWGPGQETQYF. The CDR3 nucleotides read TGTGCCAGCAGCCTCCCCTGGGGGCCTGGACAAGAGACCCAGTACTTC.

Only a few counts were recorded for this clone. V usage is TRBV25-1 and J usage is TRBJ2-2; 8 nucleotides agree with TRBD1. The V and J ends lost 6 bases and 7 bases, in that order; junction bases with no gene match: 16. This CDR3 comprises 17 residues. From germline, CDR1 is MGHDK and CDR2 SYGVNS. The DNA of the CDR3 is TGTGCCAGCAGCGAGGCAGGGGGCATTCCCTGGGACGGGGAGCTGTTTTTT. Translation gives CASSEAGGIPWDGELFF.

This chain connects TRBV3-1 (or the pseudogene TRBV3-2) to TRBJ1-2, with D possibly being TRBD1 (6 bases). V dropped 4 bases and J dropped 6 bases, with 12 bases sitting between them. Germline V gives CDR1 LGHDT, CDR2 YNNKEL (reference sequence). There are 13 residues in the CDR3. The CDR3 protein is CASSPRDKHGYTF. The CDR3, as DNA: TGTGCCAGCAGCCCCCGGGACAAGCATGGCTACACCTTC.

V gene TRBV6-5 combines with J gene TRBJ1-5; 7 bases align to TRBD1. The CDR3 is 15 residues long. Per the germline V gene, CDR1 is MNHEY and CDR2 is SVGAGI. Trimming at V came to 7 bases and at J to 0 bases, leaving 6 bases not matched to a gene. CDR3 sequence: CASIGTVFSNQPQHF. For the CDR3, the DNA is TGTGCCAGCATAGGGACAGTTTTTAGCAATCAGCCCCAGCATTTT.